One TCR beta chain is described in this entry. This sample is drawn from a study of T cell changes during pregnancy in multiple sclerosis. This CDR3 has 15 residues. Germline V gene sequence: CDR1 SGHTA, CDR2 FQGNSA. Trimming took off 0 bases at V and 5 bases at J, with 13 bases between the two ends. Sequencing used immunoSEQ multiplex PCR; TCRdb keeps in-frame clones, though not all of them. The data contain 56,000 or so clones, around nine tenths of them singletons. Source: peripheral blood, taken after pregnancy. This rearrangement joins TRBV7-2 to TRBJ1-1; no reliable D call. The clonotype comes from a female donor with multiple sclerosis, enrolled in a pregnancy study. For the CDR3, the DNA is TGTGCCAGCAGCTTAGCGCGGTGGATGGCGACTGAAGCTTTCTTT. Translating it yields CASSLARWMATEAFF.